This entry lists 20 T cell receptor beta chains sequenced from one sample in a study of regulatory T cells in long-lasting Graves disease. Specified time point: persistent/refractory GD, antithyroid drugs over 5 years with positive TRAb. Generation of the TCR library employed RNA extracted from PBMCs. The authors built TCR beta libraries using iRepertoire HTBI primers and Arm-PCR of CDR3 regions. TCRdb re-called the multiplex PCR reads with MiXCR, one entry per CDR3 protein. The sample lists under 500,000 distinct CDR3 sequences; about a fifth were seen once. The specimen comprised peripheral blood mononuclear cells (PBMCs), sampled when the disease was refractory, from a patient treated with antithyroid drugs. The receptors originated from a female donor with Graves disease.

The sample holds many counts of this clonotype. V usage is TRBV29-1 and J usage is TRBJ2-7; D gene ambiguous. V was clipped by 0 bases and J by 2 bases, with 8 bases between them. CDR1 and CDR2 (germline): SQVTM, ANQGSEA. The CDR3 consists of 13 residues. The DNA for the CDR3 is TGCAGCGTTGAAGACCCGTATACCTACGAGCAGTACTTC. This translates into CSVEDPYTYEQYF.

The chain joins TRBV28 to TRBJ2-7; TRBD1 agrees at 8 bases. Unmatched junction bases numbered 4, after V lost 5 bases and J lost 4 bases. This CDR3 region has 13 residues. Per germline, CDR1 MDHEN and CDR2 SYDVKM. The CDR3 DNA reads TGTGCCAGCAGTGAGGGACAGGTTTACGAGCAGTACTTC. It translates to CASSEGQVYEQYF.

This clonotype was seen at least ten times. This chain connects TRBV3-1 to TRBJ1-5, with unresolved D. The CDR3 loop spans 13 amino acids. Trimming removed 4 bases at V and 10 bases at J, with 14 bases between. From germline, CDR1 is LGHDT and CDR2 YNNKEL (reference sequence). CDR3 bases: TGTGCCAGCAGCCGACGGGAGGAAGGCCCCCAGCATTTT. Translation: CASSRREEGPQHF.

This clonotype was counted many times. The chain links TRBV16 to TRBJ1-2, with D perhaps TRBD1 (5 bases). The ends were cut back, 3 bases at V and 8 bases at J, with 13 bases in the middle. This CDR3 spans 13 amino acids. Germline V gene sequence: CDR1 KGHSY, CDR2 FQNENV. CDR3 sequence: CASSHSGTGGYTF. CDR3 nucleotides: TGTGCCAGCAGCCATTCCGGGACGGGAGGCTACACCTTC.

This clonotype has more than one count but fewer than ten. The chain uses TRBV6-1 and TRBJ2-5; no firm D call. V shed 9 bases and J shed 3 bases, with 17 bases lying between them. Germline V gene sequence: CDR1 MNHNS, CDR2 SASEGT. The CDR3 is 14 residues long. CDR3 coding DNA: TGTGCCAGGCCCCAAGAAGCTAGAAAAGAGACCCAGTACTTC. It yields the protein CARPQEARKETQYF.

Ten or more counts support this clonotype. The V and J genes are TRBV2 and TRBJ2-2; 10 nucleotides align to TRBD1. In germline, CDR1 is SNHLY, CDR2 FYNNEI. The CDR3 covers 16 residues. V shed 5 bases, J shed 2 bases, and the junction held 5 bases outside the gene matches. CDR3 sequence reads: CASSPDRGANTGELFF. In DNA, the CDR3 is TGTGCCAGCAGTCCGGACAGGGGGGCAAACACCGGGGAGCTGTTTTTT.

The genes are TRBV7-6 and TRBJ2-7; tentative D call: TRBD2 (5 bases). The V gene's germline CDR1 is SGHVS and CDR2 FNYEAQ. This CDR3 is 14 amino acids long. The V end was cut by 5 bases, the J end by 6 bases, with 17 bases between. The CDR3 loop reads CASSPGRGMSEQYF. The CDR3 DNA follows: TGTGCCAGCAGCCCTGGGAGAGGGATGAGCGAGCAGTACTTC. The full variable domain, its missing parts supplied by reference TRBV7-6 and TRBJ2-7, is GAGVSQSPRYKVTKRGQDVALRCDPISGHVSLYWYRQALGQGPEFLTYFNYEAQQDKSGLPNDRFSAERPEGSISTLTIQRTEQRDSAMYRCASSPGRGMSEQYFGPGTRLTVT.

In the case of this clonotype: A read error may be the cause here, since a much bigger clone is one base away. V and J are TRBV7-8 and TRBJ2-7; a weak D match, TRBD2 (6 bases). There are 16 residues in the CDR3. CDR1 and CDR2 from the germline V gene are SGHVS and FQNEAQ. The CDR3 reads CASSLALGGRSYEQHF. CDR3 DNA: TGTGCCAGCAGCTTAGCGCTCGGGGGACGCTCCTACGAGCAGCACTTC. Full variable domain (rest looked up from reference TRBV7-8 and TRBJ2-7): GAGVSQSPRYKVAKRGQDVALRCDPISGHVSLFWYQQALGQGPEFLTYFQNEAQLDKSGLPSDRFFAERPEGSVSTLKIQRTQQEDSAVYLCASSLALGGRSYEQHFGPGTRLTVT.

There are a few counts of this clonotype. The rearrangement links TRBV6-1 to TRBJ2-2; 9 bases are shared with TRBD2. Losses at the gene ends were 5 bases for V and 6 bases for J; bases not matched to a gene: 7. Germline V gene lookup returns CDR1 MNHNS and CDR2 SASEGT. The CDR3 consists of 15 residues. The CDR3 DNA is TGTGCCAGCAGTCTAGGGGGACTAGCCGCCGGGGAGCTGTTTTTT. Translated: CASSLGGLAAGELFF.

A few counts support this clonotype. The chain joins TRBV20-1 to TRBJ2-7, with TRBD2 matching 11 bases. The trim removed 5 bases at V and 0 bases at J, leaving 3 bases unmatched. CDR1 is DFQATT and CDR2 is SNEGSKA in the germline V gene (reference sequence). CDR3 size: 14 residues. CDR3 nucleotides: TGCAGTGCTCGCACTAGCGGGAGCTCCTACGAGCAGTACTTC. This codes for CSARTSGSSYEQYF.

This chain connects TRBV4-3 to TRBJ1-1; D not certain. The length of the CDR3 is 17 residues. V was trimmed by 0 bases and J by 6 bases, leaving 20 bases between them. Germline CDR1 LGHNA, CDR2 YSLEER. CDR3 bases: TGCGCCAGCAGCCAAGATCTGGGGAGGCGGCCGGAGCCTGAAGCTTTCTTT. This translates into CASSQDLGRRPEPEAFF.

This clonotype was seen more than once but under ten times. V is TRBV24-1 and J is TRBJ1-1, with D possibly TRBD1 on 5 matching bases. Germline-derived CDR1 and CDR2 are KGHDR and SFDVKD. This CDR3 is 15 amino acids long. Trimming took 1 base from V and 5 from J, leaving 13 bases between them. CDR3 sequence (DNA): TGTGCCACCAGTGATTTCAGGGAGTGGGAAACTGAAGCTTTCTTT. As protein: CATSDFREWETEAFF.

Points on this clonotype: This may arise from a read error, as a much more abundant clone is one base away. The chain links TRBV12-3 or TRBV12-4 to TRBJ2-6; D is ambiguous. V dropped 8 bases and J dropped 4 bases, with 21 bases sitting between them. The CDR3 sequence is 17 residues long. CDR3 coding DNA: TGTGCCAGCTCTTTGACAAGGCTCGGTCTGGGGGCCAACGTCCTGACTTTC. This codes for CASSLTRLGLGANVLTF.

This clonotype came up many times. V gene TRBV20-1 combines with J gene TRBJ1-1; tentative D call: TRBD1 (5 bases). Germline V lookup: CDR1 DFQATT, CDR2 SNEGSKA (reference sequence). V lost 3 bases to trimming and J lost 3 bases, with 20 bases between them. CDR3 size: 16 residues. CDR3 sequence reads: CSASHPRGRSHTEAFF. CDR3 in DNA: TGCAGTGCTAGTCACCCAAGGGGCCGTAGCCACACTGAAGCTTTCTTT.

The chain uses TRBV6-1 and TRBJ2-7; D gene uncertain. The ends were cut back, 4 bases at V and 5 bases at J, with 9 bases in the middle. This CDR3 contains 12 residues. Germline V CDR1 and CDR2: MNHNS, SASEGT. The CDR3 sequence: CASSALLDEQYF. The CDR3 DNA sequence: TGTGCCAGCAGTGCTCTTCTGGACGAGCAGTACTTC.

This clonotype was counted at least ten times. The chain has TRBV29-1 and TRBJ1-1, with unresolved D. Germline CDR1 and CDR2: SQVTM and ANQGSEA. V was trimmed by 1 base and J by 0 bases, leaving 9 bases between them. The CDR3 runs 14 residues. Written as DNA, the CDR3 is TGCAGCGTTGAAGGGGCCCAAATGAACACTGAAGCTTTCTTT. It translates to CSVEGAQMNTEAFF. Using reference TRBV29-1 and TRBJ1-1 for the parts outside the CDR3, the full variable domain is SAVISQKPSRDICQRGTSLTIQCQVDSQVTMMFWYRQQPGQSLTLIATANQGSEATYESGFVIDKFPISRPNLTFSTLTVSNMSPEDSSIYLCSVEGAQMNTEAFFGQGTRLTVV.

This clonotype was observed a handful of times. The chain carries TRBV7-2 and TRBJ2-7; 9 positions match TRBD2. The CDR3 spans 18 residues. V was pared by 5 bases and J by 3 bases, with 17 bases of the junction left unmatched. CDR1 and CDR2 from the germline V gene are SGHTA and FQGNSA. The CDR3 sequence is CASSHRGTLAGEDYEQYF. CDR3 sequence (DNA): TGTGCCAGCAGCCATCGGGGTACCTTAGCGGGAGAAGACTACGAGCAGTACTTC.

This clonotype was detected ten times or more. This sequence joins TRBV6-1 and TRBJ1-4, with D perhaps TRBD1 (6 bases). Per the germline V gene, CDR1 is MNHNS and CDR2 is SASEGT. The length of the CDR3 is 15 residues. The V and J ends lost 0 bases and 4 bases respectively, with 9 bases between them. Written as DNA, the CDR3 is TGTGCCAGCAGTGAAGCGACAGGCCTTAATGAAAAACTGTTTTTT. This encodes CASSEATGLNEKLFF.

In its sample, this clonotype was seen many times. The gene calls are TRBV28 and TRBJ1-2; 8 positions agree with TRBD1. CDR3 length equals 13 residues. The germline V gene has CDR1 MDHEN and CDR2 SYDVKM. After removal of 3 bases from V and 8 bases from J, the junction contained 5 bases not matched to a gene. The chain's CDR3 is CASSFQGARGYTF. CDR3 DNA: TGTGCCAGCAGTTTTCAGGGGGCGCGGGGCTACACCTTC.

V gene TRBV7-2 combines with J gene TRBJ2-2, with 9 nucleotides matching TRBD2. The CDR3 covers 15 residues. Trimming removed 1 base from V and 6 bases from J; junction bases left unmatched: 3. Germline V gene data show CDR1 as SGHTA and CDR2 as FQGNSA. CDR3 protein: CASSLGSGSAGELFF. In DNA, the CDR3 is TGTGCCAGCAGCTTAGGTAGCGGGAGCGCCGGGGAGCTGTTTTTT. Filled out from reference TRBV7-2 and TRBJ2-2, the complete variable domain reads GAGVSQSPSNKVTEKGKDVELRCDPISGHTALYWYRQSLGQGLEFLIYFQGNSAPDKSGLPSDRFSAERTGGSVSTLTIQRTQQEDSAVYLCASSLGSGSAGELFFGEGSRLTVL.